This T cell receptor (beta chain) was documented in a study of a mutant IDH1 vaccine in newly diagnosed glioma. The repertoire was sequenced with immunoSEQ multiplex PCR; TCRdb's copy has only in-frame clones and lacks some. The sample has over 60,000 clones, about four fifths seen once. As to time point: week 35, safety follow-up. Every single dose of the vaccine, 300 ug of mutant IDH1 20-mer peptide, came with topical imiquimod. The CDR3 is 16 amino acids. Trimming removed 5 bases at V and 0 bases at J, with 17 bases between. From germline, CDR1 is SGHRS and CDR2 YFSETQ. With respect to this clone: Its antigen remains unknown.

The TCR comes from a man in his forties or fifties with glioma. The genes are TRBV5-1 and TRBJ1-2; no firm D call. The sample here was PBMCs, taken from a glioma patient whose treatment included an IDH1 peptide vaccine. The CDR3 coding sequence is TGCGCCAGCAGTCCTCGGACGGGCAGTACTAACTATGGCTACACCTTC. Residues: CASSPRTGSTNYGYTF. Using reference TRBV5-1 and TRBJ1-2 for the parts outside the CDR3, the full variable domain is KAGVTQTPRYLIKTRGQQVTLSCSPISGHRSVSWYQQTPGQGLQFLFEYFSETQRNKGNFPGRFSGRQFSNSRSEMNVSTLELGDSALYLCASSPRTGSTNYGYTFGSGTRLTVV.